Presented here are 16 T cell receptor beta chains from one specimen sequenced in a study of cytomegalovirus exposure and HLA in healthy donors (dated by TCRdb to the late 2010s). The library was generated by the immunoSEQ multiplex PCR assay. The multiplex PCR relied on a mix of 60 forward primers for TCR Vbeta segments and 13 reverse primers for TCR Jbeta segments. TCRdb took over this immuneACCESS table, retaining in-frame rearrangements with V and J assigned. Such tables are incomplete; in checked studies, under half of the missing clones stem from an unresolved V gene, and the remainder is unexplained. Counted in this sample were roughly 120,000 clones; around 77% of them appeared once. Of the sample, 4% to 5% falls within the top ten clones. Sequenced sample: PBMCs. The receptors shown here come from a man aged 50 or older in good health and CMV-seropositive.

The chain links TRBV2 to TRBJ1-2, with TRBD1 identical over 9 bases. Germline CDR1 SNHLY, CDR2 FYNNEI. The CDR3 has 13 residues. J lost 8 bases, V lost 7 bases, and 8 bases had no gene match. CDR3 residues: CASKGQGLGGYTF. CDR3 nucleotides: TGTGCCAGCAAAGGACAGGGGCTGGGGGGCTACACCTTC.

This chain links TRBV7-9 with TRBJ1-1, with TRBD1 as a possible D gene (6 bases). Trimming stripped 9 bases from V and 1 base from J, with 9 bases between. The CDR3 consists of 12 residues. CDR1 is SEHNR and CDR2 is FQNEAQ in the germline V gene (reference sequence). The CDR3 nucleotides are TGTGCCAGTCACAGGGAGAACACTGAAGCTTTCTTT. Protein sequence: CASHRENTEAFF.

V is TRBV30 and J is TRBJ2-7, with a possible D match to TRBD1 (5 bases). The CDR3 totals 13 residues. Germline loops: CDR1 GTSNPN, CDR2 SVGIG (reference sequence). V lost 0 bases and J 0 bases, leaving 6 bases between the germline ends. The CDR3 region is CAWSVQGSYEQYF. CDR3 DNA: TGTGCCTGGAGTGTGCAGGGCTCCTACGAGCAGTACTTC. The entire variable domain, with the rest obtained from reference TRBV30 and TRBJ2-7, is as follows: SQTIHQWPATLVQPVGSPLSLECTVEGTSNPNLYWYRQAAGRGLQLLFYSVGIGQISSEVPQNLSASRPQDRQFILSSKKLLLSDSGFYLCAWSVQGSYEQYFGPGTRLTVT.

The genes are TRBV27 and TRBJ1-5, with TRBD1 matching over 7 bases. Germline V CDR1 and CDR2: MNHEY, SMNVEV (reference sequence). Trimming took 5 bases from V and 0 from J; bases not matched to a gene: 10. The CDR3 consists of 17 residues. The CDR3 loop reads CASSMKGTADSNQPQHF. For the CDR3, the DNA is TGTGCCAGCAGTATGAAAGGGACAGCCGATAGCAATCAGCCCCAGCATTTT.

The V call is TRBV4-1, the J call TRBJ2-7; a weak D match, TRBD1 (5 bases). The CDR3 has 13 residues. Trimming stripped 1 base from V and 1 base from J, with 5 bases between. The V gene's germline CDR1 is MGHRA and CDR2 YSYEKL. The CDR3 spells CASSQAGSYEQYF. For the CDR3, the DNA is TGCGCCAGCAGCCAAGCAGGGTCCTACGAGCAGTACTTC.

V and J are TRBV7-2 and TRBJ1-5; 7 bases fit TRBD1. After removal of 5 bases from V and 5 bases from J, the junction contained 6 bases not matched to a gene. The germline V gene encodes CDR1 SGHTA and CDR2 FQGNSA. The CDR3 has 14 residues. CDR3 amino acids: CASSPGQAHQPQHF. The DNA of the CDR3 is TGTGCCAGCAGCCCTGGACAGGCTCATCAGCCCCAGCATTTT.

This sequence joins TRBV7-2 and TRBJ2-2; D uncertain. Germline V gene data show CDR1 as SGHTA and CDR2 as FQGNSA. This CDR3 has 16 residues. The V end was cut by 2 bases, the J end by 6 bases, with 16 bases between. This CDR3 reads CASSLFSAAGSGELFF. In DNA, the CDR3 is TGTGCCAGCAGCTTATTCAGCGCGGCCGGATCCGGGGAGCTGTTTTTT. The full variable domain, rest sourced from reference TRBV7-2 and TRBJ2-2, is GAGVSQSPSNKVTEKGKDVELRCDPISGHTALYWYRQSLGQGLEFLIYFQGNSAPDKSGLPSDRFSAERTGGSVSTLTIQRTQQEDSAVYLCASSLFSAAGSGELFFGEGSRLTVL.

This rearrangement joins TRBV7-2 to TRBJ2-3, with a tentative D call TRBD1 (5 bases). Germline CDR1 reads SGHTA; CDR2 reads FQGNSA. The CDR3 totals 14 residues. V was pared by 4 bases and J by 6 bases, with 14 bases between. This CDR3 reads CASSYTTKGDTQYF. The CDR3 region has the DNA TGTGCCAGCAGCTATACCACGAAGGGGGATACGCAGTATTTT.

This clone has a single count. The V call is TRBV28, the J call TRBJ1-6; D is unresolved. Per the germline V gene, CDR1 is MDHEN and CDR2 is SYDVKM. This CDR3 region has 13 residues. Trimming cost V 5 bases and J 9 bases, with 11 bases left between them. CDR3 nucleotides: TGTGCCAGCAGTCGAGAGCGGGGTTCACCCCTCCACTTT. This gives the protein CASSRERGSPLHF.

This rearrangement joins TRBV5-6 to TRBJ2-7, with D possibly TRBD1 on 5 matching bases. This CDR3 is built from 13 residues. V was cut by 3 bases and J by 2 bases, with 9 bases left in between. The germline gives CDR1 SGHDT, CDR2 YYEEEE. CDR3 bases: TGTGCCAGCAGCTCGGCAGGGACCTACGAGCAGTACTTC. Protein sequence: CASSSAGTYEQYF.

This clone was detected only a few times. The chain couples TRBV30 to TRBJ1-1; D call uncertain. With 0 bases removed from V and 2 bases from J, the gap between germline ends came to 7 bases. This CDR3 is built from 13 residues. Germline assignment: CDR1 GTSNPN and CDR2 SVGIG (reference sequence). CDR3 region: CAWSVRRNTEAFF. The CDR3 DNA is TGTGCCTGGAGTGTACGCAGAAACACTGAAGCTTTCTTT.

This clone occurred once. The chain links TRBV5-1 to TRBJ1-2, with a possible D match to TRBD1 (5 bases). V shed 8 bases and J shed 2 bases, with 10 bases lying between them. Germline CDR1 reads SGHRS; CDR2 reads YFSETQ. There are 12 residues in the CDR3. Here the CDR3 DNA reads TGCGCCAGTCGAGGACAAAACTATGGCTACACCTTC. The encoded protein is CASRGQNYGYTF.

This chain links TRBV6-5 with TRBJ1-4, with 7 bases identical to TRBD1. V shed 6 bases and J 8 bases; nucleotides not matched to a gene: 6. The CDR3 spans 13 residues. Germline lookup yields CDR1 MNHEY and CDR2 SVGAGI. The CDR3 nucleotides read TGTGCCAGCAGGACAGGGAAGGGGGAAAAACTGTTTTTT. It codes for CASRTGKGEKLFF.

The chain is built from TRBV5-4 and TRBJ1-3, with unresolved D. Trimming pared 2 bases from V and 0 bases from J, leaving 9 bases between. The CDR3 has 15 residues. Germline CDR1 SGHNT, CDR2 YYREEE (reference sequence). The CDR3, as DNA: TGTGCCAGCAGCTTAACAGTATACTCTGGAAACACCATATATTTT. The encoded protein is CASSLTVYSGNTIYF.

This clone was counted only a few times. V is TRBV6-1 and J is TRBJ1-5; D is possibly TRBD1 (5 bases). The CDR3 length is 13 residues. The germline CDR1 and CDR2 sequences are MNHNS and SASEGT. V shed 4 bases and J shed 5 bases, with 9 bases lying between them. CDR3 nucleotide sequence: TGTGCCAGCAGTGTGGAAGGGGATCAGCCCCAGCATTTT. This translates into CASSVEGDQPQHF.

This chain connects TRBV18 to TRBJ1-6, with D possibly matching TRBD1 (5 bases). CDR3 size: 12 residues. CDR1 and CDR2 (germline): KGHSH, LQKENI. Trimming shortened V by 3 bases and J by 10 bases, and 7 bases separated the two germline ends. CDR3 sequence (DNA): TGTGCCAGCTCACCGGACAAATCACCCCTCCACTTT. It codes for CASSPDKSPLHF.